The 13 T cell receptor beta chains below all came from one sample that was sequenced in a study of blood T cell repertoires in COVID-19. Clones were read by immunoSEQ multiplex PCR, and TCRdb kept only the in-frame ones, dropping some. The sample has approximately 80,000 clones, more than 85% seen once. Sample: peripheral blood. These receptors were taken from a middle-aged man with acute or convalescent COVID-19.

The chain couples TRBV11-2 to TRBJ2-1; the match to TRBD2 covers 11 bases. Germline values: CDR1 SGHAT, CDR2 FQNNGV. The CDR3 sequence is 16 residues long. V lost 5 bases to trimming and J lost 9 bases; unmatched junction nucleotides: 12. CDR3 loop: CASSLNRLAGGSEQFF. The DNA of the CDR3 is TGTGCCAGCAGCCTCAACCGTCTAGCGGGAGGCAGTGAGCAGTTCTTC.

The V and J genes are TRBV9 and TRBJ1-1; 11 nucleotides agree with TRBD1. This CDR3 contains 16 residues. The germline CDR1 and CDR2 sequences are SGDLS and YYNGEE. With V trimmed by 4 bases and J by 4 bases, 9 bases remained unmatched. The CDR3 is CASSPGTGGFVTEAFF. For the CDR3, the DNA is TGTGCCAGCAGCCCGGGGACAGGGGGATTCGTCACTGAAGCTTTCTTT.

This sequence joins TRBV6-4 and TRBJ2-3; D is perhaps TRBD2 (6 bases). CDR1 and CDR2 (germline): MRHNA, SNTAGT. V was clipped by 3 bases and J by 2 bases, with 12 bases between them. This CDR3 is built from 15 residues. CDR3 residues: CASSESGVTTDTQYF. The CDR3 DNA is TGTGCCAGCAGTGAGTCGGGGGTAACCACAGATACGCAGTATTTT.

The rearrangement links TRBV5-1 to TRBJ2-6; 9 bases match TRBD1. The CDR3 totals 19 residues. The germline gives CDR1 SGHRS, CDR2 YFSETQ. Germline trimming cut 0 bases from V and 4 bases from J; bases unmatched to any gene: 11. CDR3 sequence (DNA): TGCGCCAGCAGCTTGGGACAGGGGGTCGTCGTGGGAGGGGCCAACGTCCTGACTTTC. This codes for CASSLGQGVVVGGANVLTF.

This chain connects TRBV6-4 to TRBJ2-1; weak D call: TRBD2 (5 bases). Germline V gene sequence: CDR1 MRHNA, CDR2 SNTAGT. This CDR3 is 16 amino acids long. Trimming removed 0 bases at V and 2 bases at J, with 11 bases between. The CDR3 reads CASSDSTGRPYNEQFF. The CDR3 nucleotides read TGTGCCAGCAGTGACTCAACGGGAAGACCCTACAATGAGCAGTTCTTC.

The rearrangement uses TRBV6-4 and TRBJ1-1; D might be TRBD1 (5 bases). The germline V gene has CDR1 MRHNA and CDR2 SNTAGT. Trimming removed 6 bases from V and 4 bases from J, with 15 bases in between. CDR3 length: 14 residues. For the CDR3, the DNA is TGTGCCAGCAGACGAGATGACAGCACCACTGAAGCTTTCTTT. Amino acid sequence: CASRRDDSTTEAFF.

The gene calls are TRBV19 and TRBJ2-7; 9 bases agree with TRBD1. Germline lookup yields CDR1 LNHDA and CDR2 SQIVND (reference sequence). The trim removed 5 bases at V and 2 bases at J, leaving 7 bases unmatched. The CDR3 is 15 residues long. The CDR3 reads CASSGPGTGPYEQYF. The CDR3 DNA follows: TGTGCCAGTAGTGGGCCCGGGACAGGGCCCTACGAGCAGTACTTC.

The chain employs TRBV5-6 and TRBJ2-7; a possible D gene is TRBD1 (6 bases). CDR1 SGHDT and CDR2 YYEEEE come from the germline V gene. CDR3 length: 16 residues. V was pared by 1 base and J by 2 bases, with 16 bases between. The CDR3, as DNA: TGTGCCAGCAGCTTGTGGAGCAGGGGTACTGCCTACGAGCAGTACTTC. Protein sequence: CASSLWSRGTAYEQYF. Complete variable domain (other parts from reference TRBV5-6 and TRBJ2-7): DAGVTQSPTHLIKTRGQQVTLRCSPKSGHDTVSWYQQALGQGPQFIFQYYEEEERQRGNFPDRFSGHQFPNYSSELNVNALLLGDSALYLCASSLWSRGTAYEQYFGPGTRLTVT.

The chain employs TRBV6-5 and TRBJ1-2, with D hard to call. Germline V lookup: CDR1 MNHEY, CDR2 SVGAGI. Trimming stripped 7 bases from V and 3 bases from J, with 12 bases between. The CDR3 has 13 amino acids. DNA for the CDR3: TGTGCCAGCATCGGGAACCTTGACTATGGCTACACCTTC. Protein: CASIGNLDYGYTF.

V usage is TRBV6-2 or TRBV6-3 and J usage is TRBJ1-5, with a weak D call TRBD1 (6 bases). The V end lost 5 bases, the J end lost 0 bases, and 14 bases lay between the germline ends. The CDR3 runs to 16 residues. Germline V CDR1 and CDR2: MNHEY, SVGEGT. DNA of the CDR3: TGTGCCAGCAGTGCGATTGACAGGTATAGCAATCAGCCCCAGCATTTT. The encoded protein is CASSAIDRYSNQPQHF.

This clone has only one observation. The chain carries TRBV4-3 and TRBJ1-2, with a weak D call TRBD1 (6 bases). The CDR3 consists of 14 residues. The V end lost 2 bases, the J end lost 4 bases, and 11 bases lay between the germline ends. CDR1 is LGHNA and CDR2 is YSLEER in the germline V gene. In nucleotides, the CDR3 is TGCGCCAGCAGCCAACAGGGGAGTTTCTATGGCTACACCTTC. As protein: CASSQQGSFYGYTF.

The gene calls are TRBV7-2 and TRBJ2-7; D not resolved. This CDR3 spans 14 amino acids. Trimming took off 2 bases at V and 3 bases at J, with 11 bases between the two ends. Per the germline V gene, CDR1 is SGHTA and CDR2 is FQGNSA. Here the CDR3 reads CASSLPSAFYEQYF. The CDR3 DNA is TGTGCCAGCAGCTTACCGTCAGCGTTCTACGAGCAGTACTTC.

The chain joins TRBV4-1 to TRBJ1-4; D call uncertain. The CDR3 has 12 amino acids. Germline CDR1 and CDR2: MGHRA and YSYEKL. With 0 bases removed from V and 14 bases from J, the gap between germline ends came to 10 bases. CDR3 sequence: CASSQEEERLFF. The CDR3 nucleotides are TGCGCCAGCAGCCAAGAGGAGGAGAGGCTGTTTTTT.